This entry concerns a single T cell receptor (beta chain). Its antigen is undetermined. This sample is drawn from a study of identical twins. This CDR3 spans 16 amino acids. Germline lookup yields CDR1 SGHRS and CDR2 YFSETQ. V lost 1 base, J lost 5 bases, and 9 bases stayed unmatched. Study-level points and caveats: Conclusions relied on cross-sectional statistical analysis, not following the same donors.

Template switching, a step in the protocol, added a universal primer site, and cDNA carried unique molecular identifiers. TCRdb re-called the 5' RACE reads with MiXCR, one entry per CDR3 protein. The table shows some 570,000 distinct CDR3 sequences, with 20% to 25% occurring only once. The data also belong to a second study, concerning yellow fever vaccine responses in identical twins.

The sequenced sample was CD4+ T cells sorted from blood. The clonotype comes from a woman between 18 and 30 years old in good health. The chain links TRBV5-1 to TRBJ2-5; 9 bases are a match to TRBD2. The chain's CDR3 is CASSLNWAGGPETQYF. The CDR3 DNA sequence: TGCGCCAGCAGCTTGAACTGGGCGGGAGGGCCGGAGACCCAGTACTTC.